The next 2 T cell receptor beta chains were all read from a single sample in a study of beta chain features in type 1 diabetes. Investigators reverse transcribed all isolated RNA, so they sequenced expressed TCRB transcripts. Clones were read by immunoSEQ multiplex PCR, and TCRdb kept only the in-frame ones, dropping some. This sample has 680,000 or so clones, with about 14% found just once. What was sequenced was naive CD4+ T cells from blood. The source is a man aged 18 to 35 in good health.

The rearrangement joins TRBV9 to TRBJ2-4, with 7 nucleotides matching TRBD1. The length of the CDR3 is 17 residues. The germline V gene has CDR1 SGDLS and CDR2 YYNGEE. V lost 0 bases and J lost 0; bases outside the gene matches: 6. The CDR3, as DNA: TGTGCCAGCAGCGTAGGGGGAGACAGGGTAGCCAAAAACATTCAGTACTTC. Amino acid sequence: CASSVGGDRVAKNIQYF. Variable domain in full (rest from reference TRBV9 and TRBJ2-4): DSGVTQTPKHLITATGQRVTLRCSPRSGDLSVYWYQQSLDQGLQFLIQYYNGEERAKGNILERFSAQQFPDLHSELNLSSLELGDSALYFCASSVGGDRVAKNIQYFGAGTRLSVL.

The rearrangement uses TRBV28 and TRBJ2-2; TRBD1 matches 7 bases. Germline assignment: CDR1 MDHEN and CDR2 SYDVKM. V trimming: 2 bases; J trimming: 5 bases; junction bases outside the gene matches: 2. This CDR3 has 14 residues. The CDR3 DNA sequence: TGTGCCAGCAGTTTAGTACAGGGGACCGGGGAGCTGTTTTTT. This sequence encodes CASSLVQGTGELFF.